This TCR beta chain was recovered during a study of T cell repertoires in cytomegalovirus infection (dated by TCRdb to about 2019). Notes on the research overall: Alongside well-studied HLA-B-restricted epitopes, the peptide stimulations were aimed at recently identified HLA-C-restricted CMV epitopes, whose presentation resists viral immunomodulation. Because public TCR beta signatures pointed to carriage of CMV infection together with the matching HLA type, the HLA type of each donor mattered for the analysis.

Instrument on record: Illumina HiSeq 1500. TCRdb took the public reads, trimmed them with fastp at Q25, ran MiXCR for clone calling and kept in-frame beta chains. Rows matching on CDR3 protein sequence are summarized as one entry with the most common DNA and genes. Counted in this sample were some 940,000 distinct CDR3 sequences; less than 40% of them appeared once. About 14% of the sample rests with the top ten. The germline V gene (reference sequence) specifies SGHNT as CDR1 and YYREEE as CDR2. CDR3 length: 17 amino acids, cysteine to phenylalanine. Only the CDR3 portion is preserved as DNA: 51 bases, with reading frame beginning at the first base. Cut back by 3 bases and 5 bases, the V and J ends lie 23 bases apart. The investigation overall reported the following: In both this cohort and an independent cohort of 352 donors, the cumulative frequency of public TCR beta family members distinguished carriers of CMV infection plus the relevant HLA type. In the ex vivo response, HLA-C-restricted CMV-specific TCR beta clonotypes were dominant, and in two of eight donors the single most frequent clonotype came from this HLA-C-restricted group.

This specimen's treatment or condition label, per the study, means: in vitro stimulation with specific CMV peptide epitopes to enrich CMV-specific T cells. Regarding this clonotype: Its binding antigen is unknown. The input lacks base qualities; no much larger clone sits a single base away.

The sequences come from cultured CD8+ T cells from PBMCs, collected from culture after CMV antigen stimulation. Here the chain combines TRBV5-4 and TRBJ1-1; the D gene is perhaps TRBD1, from 5 matching bases. The TCR sequence derives from a human donor in good health (CMV status not recorded). Some clones in this sample may be carry-over from other donors' samples. The nucleotide sequence is TGTGCCAGCAGCTGGGGGGAGGGGCGAATATTGGGGACTGAAGCTTTCTTT. Its translation reads: CASSWGEGRILGTEAFF.